This T cell receptor beta chain is from a study of post-analysis software for immune sequencing data. Study-level results: Four or five TRBV segments, including TRBV5-6, TRBV5-1 and TRBV20-1, were more frequent in patients than controls. The normalized Chao1 diversity of multiple sclerosis patients was significantly lower than that of controls.

Unique molecular identifiers tagged the TCR beta cDNA libraries. Out of roughly 0.95 to 11 million T cells, 480,000 or so cDNA molecules were generated. TCRdb recomputed calls from the PCR reads with MiXCR, one row per CDR3 protein. The repertoire holds about 540,000 distinct CDR3 sequences, with approximately 34% as singletons. Turning to this clonotype: Its antigen is not known.

Germline assignment: CDR1 SGHRS and CDR2 YFSETQ. This CDR3 contains 16 residues. Trimming pared 4 bases from V and 0 bases from J, leaving 15 bases between. What was sequenced was blood. The source of this sequence is a girl aged 2 to 17 with multiple sclerosis. The rearrangement joins TRBV5-1 to TRBJ2-3; D might be TRBD2 (5 bases). Here the CDR3 DNA reads TGCGCCAGCAGCCCTGGTATAGGACTCAGCACAGATACGCAGTATTTT. It translates to CASSPGIGLSTDTQYF. Full variable domain (outside the CDR3, taken from reference TRBV5-1 and TRBJ2-3): KAGVTQTPRYLIKTRGQQVTLSCSPISGHRSVSWYQQTPGQGLQFLFEYFSETQRNKGNFPGRFSGRQFSNSRSEMNVSTLELGDSALYLCASSPGIGLSTDTQYFGPGTRLTVL.